Described below is a single T cell receptor beta chain sequence and its context. Its cognate antigen has yet to be identified. No quality values exist for individual bases; no much larger clone is one base distant. This sample is drawn from a study of blood T cell repertoires in COVID-19 (dated by TCRdb to 2019 to 2021). At the level of the whole study: The collaborator samples originated in the United States, Italy and Spain and spanned the acute and convalescent phases of COVID-19. The sample metadata nearly always contained a de-identified subject ID, COVID-19 status, age in years and sex. A freely available public database, intended as a resource for researchers studying the immune response to SARS-CoV-2, is where the repertoires were released. HLA class I and class II types, where available, came from metadata supplied by the sample provider rather than from assay-based typing. Subjects who had been exposed to COVID-19, were actively infected with it, or had recovered from it provided the deeply sampled blood TCRbeta repertoires that made up the dataset. The samples were drawn from two sources: the first 160 participants of the ongoing ImmuneRACE study, and 950 to 1,500 subjects contributed by 6 global collaborators. The prospective study material was composed of cDNA or gDNA derived from T cells, B-cell-depleted T cells, or PBMCs. Findings and caveats that apply to the study as a whole: Clinical and demographic metadata were provided uncurated, with the amount varying by source and participant.

TCRbeta CDR3 regions were amplified from genomic DNA by means of the immunoSEQ Assay, a bias-controlled multiplex PCR. The study's processing was this. The number of nucleated cells in each sample was estimated by amplification of reference gene primers within the assay. Sequence reads were collapsed and filtered to measure the absolute abundance of every unique TCRbeta CDR3 rearrangement. For each sample, productive Simpson clonality was calculated by taking the square root of Simpson's diversity index across productive rearrangements. This is the immuneACCESS table as TCRdb keeps it, with only in-frame sequences that have V and J called. A part of the clones is gone; compared with another copy, unresolved V genes explain less than half, and the rest is unexplained. The V and J calls and the clone size are those of that table, but D and trimming were determined from the DNA. Counted in this sample were more than 300,000 clones; around 90% of them appeared once. Together, the top ten hold more than 3% of the sample.

Another Seattle source contributed samples from volunteer blood donors who had recovered from COVID-19. The collaborating institutions used their own protocols to collect whole blood in K2EDTA tubes. For TCRbeta analysis, collaborators shipped samples in one of three forms: frozen whole blood, isolated PBMCs, or DNA extracted from either of those sample types. This clonotype was sampled from a young woman who had recovered from COVID-19. Sequencing used peripheral blood.

For the CDR3, the sequence is CASSDRTSGSHNEQFF. The sequenced DNA is TGTGCCAGCAGCGACCGGACTAGCGGGAGTCACAATGAGCAGTTCTTC. The rearrangement combines TRBV21-1 with TRBJ2-1; TRBD2 was called by the table and not checked on the DNA. TRBV21-1 is a recognized pseudogene. The CDR3 measures 16 amino acids from cysteine to phenylalanine. The DNA shown is the 48-base CDR3, in frame from base 1.